The rows below give T cell receptor beta chains drawn from one sample of a study of spatial heterogeneity in lung cancer. TCRdb re-called the 5' RACE reads with MiXCR, one entry per CDR3 protein. This table holds fewer than 30,000 distinct CDR3 sequences, 5.5% to 7% found once. Sequences were derived from PBMCs, sampled at follow-up. Receptor source: a male donor with early-stage non-small cell lung cancer. CDR3s include the opening cysteine and the closing phenylalanine or tryptophan. Each record gives: J gene, D gene, V gene, clone size, CDR3 protein, CDR3 DNA. A D gene is named only where the DNA matches it firmly. For some rows the clone size is stated as once, few or many, or as a class when expanded; others skip it.

>TRBJ2-7|TRBD1|TRBV7-9|many
CASSLGDRPPYEQYF
TGTGCCAGCAGCTTGGGGGACAGACCCCCCTACGAGCAGTACTTC
>TRBJ2-5|-|TRBV19|many
CASSSPGRGETQYF
TGTGCCAGTAGTTCCCCGGGTCGGGGGGAGACCCAGTACTTC
>TRBJ2-1|-|TRBV7-2|many
CASSDRRRSSYNEQFF
TGTGCCAGCAGCGATCGACGACGAAGCTCCTACAATGAGCAGTTCTTC
>TRBJ2-5|-|TRBV5-1|many
CASSLDGSQYF
TGCGCCAGCAGCTTGGATGGGTCCCAGTACTTC
>TRBJ2-1|TRBD1|TRBV12-3/TRBV12-4|-
CASRGQTRISYNEQFF
TGTGCCAGCAGGGGACAGACACGTATCTCCTACAATGAGCAGTTCTTC
>TRBJ1-6|-|TRBV6-5|many
CASNGDNSPLHF
TGTGCCAGCAACGGCGATAATTCACCCCTCCACTTT
>TRBJ1-5|-|TRBV6-2/TRBV6-3|many
CASSQALPVTGNQPQHF
TGTGCCAGCAGCCAAGCCTTACCAGTTACGGGGAATCAGCCCCAGCATTTT
>TRBJ2-3|-|TRBV5-1|many
CASSVGREGADTQYF
TGCGCCAGCAGCGTAGGCCGGGAAGGCGCAGATACGCAGTATTTT
>TRBJ2-3|TRBD2|TRBV7-2|-
CASSPSGISTDTQYF
TGTGCCAGCAGCCCTAGCGGAATTAGCACAGATACGCAGTATTTT
>TRBJ1-2|TRBD1|TRBV27|many
CASSSRSRGDYGYTF
TGTGCCAGCAGTTCCCGGAGCAGGGGGGACTATGGCTACACCTTC
>TRBJ2-3|TRBD1|TRBV12-3/TRBV12-4|many
CASSPGQGHTDTQYF
TGTGCCAGCAGTCCGGGACAGGGGCACACAGATACGCAGTATTTT
>TRBJ1-5|TRBD1|TRBV12-3/TRBV12-4|many
CASTNRGGNQPQHF
TGTGCCAGCACCAACAGGGGAGGCAATCAGCCCCAGCATTTT
>TRBJ2-1|TRBD2|TRBV29-1|-
CSVIPAGYYNEQFF
TGCAGCGTTATACCAGCGGGGTACTACAATGAGCAGTTCTTC
>TRBJ2-1|TRBD1|TRBV12-3/TRBV12-4|-
CASSSTGAPQFF
TGTGCCAGCAGTTCTACAGGGGCGCCGCAGTTCTTC
>TRBJ1-6|-|TRBV6-1|many
CASSESDPYSPLHF
TGTGCCAGCAGTGAATCGGACCCTTATTCACCCCTCCACTTT
>TRBJ2-5|-|TRBV10-3|many
CAISAGQNPETQYF
TGTGCCATCAGCGCGGGGCAAAACCCCGAGACCCAGTACTTC
>TRBJ1-2|-|TRBV6-2/TRBV6-3|few
CASSHKDYYGYTF
TGTGCCAGCAGCCACAAGGATTACTATGGCTACACCTTC
>TRBJ2-5|TRBD1|TRBV20-1|many
CSATGTGGEGKTQYF
TGCAGTGCCACCGGGACAGGGGGTGAAGGAAAGACCCAGTACTTC
>TRBJ2-1|-|TRBV6-5|once
CASSYHRNNEQSF
TGTGCCAGCAGTTATCACAGAAACAATGAGCAGTCCTTC
>TRBJ1-1|-|TRBV6-2/TRBV6-3|many
CASSSTGYGSEAFF
TGTGCCAGCAGCTCAACAGGGTACGGCTCTGAAGCTTTCTTT
>TRBJ1-2|TRBD1|TRBV7-9|many
CASTRGQERGGYTF
TGTGCCAGCACCCGAGGACAGGAGCGGGGTGGCTACACCTTC
>TRBJ1-4|-|TRBV7-2|-
CASSSDRREKLFF
TGTGCCAGCAGCTCGGACCGTAGGGAAAAACTGTTTTTT
>TRBJ1-5|-|TRBV19|-
CASNGRRVNQPQHF
TGTGCCAGTAATGGACGGAGAGTTAATCAGCCCCAGCATTTT
>TRBJ2-1|-|TRBV12-3/TRBV12-4|many
CASSLGPPYNEQFF
TGTGCCAGCAGTTTAGGGCCGCCCTACAATGAGCAGTTCTTC
>TRBJ1-5|-|TRBV30|many
CAWSSSQNQPQHF
TGTGCCTGGAGTAGCAGTCAGAATCAGCCCCAGCATTTT
>TRBJ2-1|-|TRBV5-1|many
CASSLGQTNYNEQFF
TGCGCCAGCAGCTTGGGACAGACCAACTACAATGAGCAGTTCTTC
>TRBJ2-1|-|TRBV29-1|many
CSVPTTYNEQFF
TGCAGCGTTCCGACCACCTACAATGAGCAGTTCTTC
>TRBJ2-5|-|TRBV11-2|many
CASSSVPQETQYF
TGTGCCAGCAGCTCGGTCCCCCAAGAGACCCAGTACTTC